This passage covers 9 T cell receptor beta chains from one sample sequenced in a study of persistence of HIV-infected CD4 T cells. The immunoSEQ assay was version 4, run in survey mode. Here immunoSEQ multiplex PCR was the method, and the copy in TCRdb shows in-frame clones only, minus some. The data hold about 47,000 clones, with roughly nine tenths observed a single time. This nonspecific control used anti-CD3/anti-CD28 bead stimulation of CD4+ T cells. Sorting selected CD4+ T cells upregulating both CD40 ligand and CD69. No antigen is known for these receptors. The material was CD4+ T cells sorted from PBMCs after 18-hour stimulation, obtained from a patient who received antiretroviral therapy. Receptors were obtained from an adult man with HIV who was CMV-seropositive.

The V gene is TRBV5-1, the J gene TRBJ1-2, with unresolved D. Trimming shortened V by 0 bases and J by 0 bases, and 9 bases separated the two germline ends. There are 15 residues in the CDR3. Germline CDR1 SGHRS, CDR2 YFSETQ. The CDR3 bases are TGCGCCAGCAGCTTGGTTGACGGCACTAACTATGGCTACACCTTC. This translates into CASSLVDGTNYGYTF.

This chain connects TRBV9 to TRBJ2-7; 12 bases are shared with TRBD2. This CDR3 has 16 amino acids. Trimming removed 0 bases from V and 6 bases from J; junction bases left unmatched: 7. Germline V CDR1 and CDR2: SGDLS, YYNGEE. The CDR3 here is CASSVARLAGAGEQYF. The DNA for the CDR3 is TGTGCCAGCAGCGTAGCCCGACTAGCGGGGGCGGGCGAGCAGTACTTC. Full variable domain (remainder filled in from reference TRBV9 and TRBJ2-7): DSGVTQTPKHLITATGQRVTLRCSPRSGDLSVYWYQQSLDQGLQFLIQYYNGEERAKGNILERFSAQQFPDLHSELNLSSLELGDSALYFCASSVARLAGAGEQYFGPGTRLTVT.

This clone appeared once. This chain uses TRBV5-1 with TRBJ2-2; D remains unclear. With 1 base removed from V and 0 bases from J, the gap between germline ends came to 13 bases. CDR3 length: 17 amino acids. Germline values: CDR1 SGHRS, CDR2 YFSETQ. CDR3: CASSLQATFPNTGELFF. CDR3 in DNA: TGCGCCAGCAGCTTGCAAGCGACATTTCCGAACACCGGGGAGCTGTTTTTT.

The chain links TRBV5-4 to TRBJ2-7, with 9 bases that match TRBD1. The CDR3 sequence is 15 residues long. The V and J ends lost 3 bases and 1 base, in that order; junction bases with no gene match: 5. CDR1 and CDR2 (germline): SGHNT, YYREEE (reference sequence). CDR3: CASSWGQGLSYEQYF. For the CDR3, the DNA is TGTGCCAGCAGCTGGGGACAGGGCCTTTCCTACGAGCAGTACTTC. The variable domain in full, with the rest retrieved from reference TRBV5-4 and TRBJ2-7, is ETGVTQSPTHLIKTRGQQVTLRCSSQSGHNTVSWYQQALGQGPQFIFQYYREEENGRGNFPPRFSGLQFPNYSSELNVNALELDDSALYLCASSWGQGLSYEQYFGPGTRLTVT.

This chain uses TRBV4-1 with TRBJ2-7; no reliable D call. V lost 0 bases and J lost 9, with 12 bases in between. Germline V gene lookup returns CDR1 MGHRA and CDR2 YSYEKL. The CDR3 runs to 13 residues. In nucleotides, the CDR3 is TGCGCCAGCAGCCAAGAAGGCGGCTTCGGGCAGTACTTC. Translating it yields CASSQEGGFGQYF.

V and J are TRBV18 and TRBJ1-2, with D perhaps matching TRBD1 (5 bases). V dropped 3 bases and J dropped 6 bases, with 17 bases sitting between them. There are 15 residues in the CDR3. CDR1 is KGHSH, CDR2 LQKENI, per germline. Here the CDR3 reads CASSPVWGTIDGYTF. CDR3 sequence (DNA): TGTGCCAGCTCACCTGTATGGGGCACTATTGATGGCTACACCTTC.

V gene TRBV19 combines with J gene TRBJ2-3; 9 bases are shared with TRBD2. J lost 2 bases, V lost 8 bases, and 5 bases had no gene match. The germline gives CDR1 LNHDA, CDR2 SQIVND (reference sequence). The CDR3 is 14 amino acids. The CDR3 region has the DNA TGTGCCAGTGGATCTAGCGGGGCCACAGATACGCAGTATTTT. It translates to CASGSSGATDTQYF.

The V and J genes are TRBV12-5 and TRBJ2-3; 10 bases line up with TRBD2. Germline values: CDR1 LGHNT, CDR2 FRNRAP. Unmatched junction bases numbered 8, after V lost 2 bases and J lost 6 bases. The CDR3 is 16 amino acids. CDR3 sequence: CASGLPASGGGDTQYF. The CDR3 region has the DNA TGTGCTAGTGGTTTGCCCGCTAGCGGGGGAGGGGATACGCAGTATTTT.

The rearrangement links TRBV28 to TRBJ1-1; 9 bases are shared with TRBD1. There are 14 residues in the CDR3. V shed 6 bases, J shed 4 bases, and the junction held 6 bases outside the gene matches. CDR1 is MDHEN, CDR2 SYDVKM, per germline. In DNA form, the CDR3 reads TGTGCCAGCAGAAAACAGGGGGCGCGCACTGAAGCTTTCTTT. Translation gives CASRKQGARTEAFF.